The T cell receptor (beta chain) under discussion was sequenced for a study of cytomegalovirus exposure and HLA in healthy donors. General observations from the study: Common viral pathogens (according to a later analysis) appeared linked to several of the most significant clusters. Being indistinguishable, some V segments were excluded, TRBV6-2 and TRBV6-3 among them.

Details on this clone: Its antigen is unidentified.

Though probably carrying unrecorded immune exposures, donors were nominally healthy at sampling. The primer mix had 60 Vbeta and 13 Jbeta primers. In the source study's methods: Later work found about 80 million unique TCR beta chains, with 10 million to 14 million shared. The protocol was immunoSEQ multiplex PCR, while the TCRdb copy is restricted to in-frame clones and leaves out a portion. V, J and clone size derive from that table, while D and trimming were established from the DNA sequence. The table lists roughly 150,000 clones, around 83% of them singletons. The ends were cut back, 6 bases at V and 9 bases at J, with 12 bases in the middle. Germline assignment: CDR1 ENHRY and CDR2 SYGVKD. This CDR3 is built from 12 residues.

This sequence originates from a male donor in good health and CMV-seropositive. The source material was PBMCs. The chain uses TRBV10-3 and TRBJ1-5; D is perhaps TRBD1 (6 bases). CDR3 region: CAIRDSQGPQHF. The CDR3 DNA is TGTGCCATCAGGGACAGTCAGGGGCCCCAGCATTTT.